The subject of this entry is one TCR beta chain. Its recognized antigen is unknown. Nothing much larger sits one base from this clone, and base qualities are not available. Relative to germline, V is 5 bases shorter and J is 0 bases shorter, with 10 bases between their ends. From the cysteine through the phenylalanine, the CDR3 covers 15 amino acids. Only CDR3 DNA remains: 45 bases, in frame from the first base. The germline V gene yields SNHLY for CDR1 and FYNNEI for CDR2. The data derive from a study of cytomegalovirus exposure and HLA in healthy donors (dated by TCRdb to 2015 to 2018). In terms of the full investigation: According to an earlier analysis of a few hundred of the donors, about 179 million T cells yielded 120 million or so unique TCR beta sequences and 250 to 350 Gb of sequence data. Roughly 300 gigabases of sequencing data and approximately 93 million unique TCR sequences were included in an early release covering 550 to 800 HLA-typed donors. Among the roughly 430 genotyped donors, 81% belonged to the genetic ancestry cluster associated with self-reported Caucasian donors. The study was designed to test whether signatures of past pathogen exposure could be identified by cataloging public T cell receptors. The study profiled the T cell repertoires of 550 to 700 subjects by immunosequencing and related them to cytomegalovirus serostatus. A separate validation cohort of over 95 different subjects was used in addition to the roughly 700-subject first cohort. High-throughput TCR immunosequencing, statistical association of individual TCRs with disease status, and machine learning were combined to predict cytomegalovirus infection status. A later analysis re-analyzed previously published TCR beta repertoires from about 730 donors and added high-resolution HLA genotyping to study TCR occurrence patterns. Rather than using new phenotypic data, the later analysis identified candidate immune exposures from TCR beta sequences and from how often those sequences occurred across donors. An earlier analysis of 587 of the donors applied high-throughput TCR beta sequencing to assess whether each TCR beta V gene segment acted as functional or pseudogenic. Alongside the repertoire data, information on donor age, sex, ethnicity and CMV serostatus was compiled. A later genetic analysis took genome-wide SNP genotypes for about three fifths of the 666 donors and used that subset as a discovery cohort. All discovery cohort repertoires had been generated on a single sequencing platform. Class I and class II HLA loci were covered by the typing at four-digit resolution. The number of typed donors differed by locus: roughly 620-630 for A, B, C, DRB1 and DQB1; approximately 530 for DQA1; approximately 600 for DPA1; and some 430 for DPB1. Roughly five DR-DQ haplotypes were handled as single units for association and clustering because linkage in the cohort was strong. Among about 400 genotyped donors of the cohort, an average of around 220,000 unique TCR beta nucleotide sequences was sequenced per donor, of which about 18% were non-productive. Results the study describes overall, beyond this receptor: When HLA alleles, especially DR and DQ, strongly co-occurred, attributing TCR associations to individual alleles was difficult. Only TCR beta chains were sequenced in this cohort, and the absence of alpha or paired-chain data limited detectable features. A later genetic analysis reported fewer N-insertions in productive TCRs among donors in an Asian-associated ancestry cluster than the roughly 670-donor mean. Because HLA typing was missing for some donors at each locus, association tests included only the typed subset. A group of highly shared sequence variants was considered likely to be a technical artifact of the sequencing pipeline. The earlier analysis of about 600 of the donors excluded some 16 rarely observed V segments, including chromosome 9 orphons, because counts were too low. The only immune exposure information available for the cohort was CMV serostatus. In a later analysis, around 17,000 TCR beta sequences were associated with specific HLA alleles at a false discovery rate of 0.05. Across donors, most TCR sequences were observed very rarely, whereas some public TCRs were present in many individuals. A later analysis found that HLA-associated TCR beta chains were more clonally expanded and had lower generation probabilities than equally common non-associated chains. A further reported finding was that TCR beta sequences accurately predicted the HLA-A and HLA-B alleles for most subjects in the first cohort. Roughly uniform sequencing depth across donors was assumed in presence/absence analyses, although this assumption may not hold. Linkage disequilibrium might explain the correlated functional status among segregating V segments, but an unknown experimental factor could not be excluded. A few of the identified cytomegalovirus-associated TCR beta chains were confirmed in vitro to be specific for cytomegalovirus antigens. V-gene and J-gene trimming of TCR beta chains was associated with a missense DCLRE1C variant in a later genetic analysis, and the association was replicated in an independent cohort. According to a later analysis, most CMV-associated TCR beta chains appeared to be HLA-restricted, and the HLA associations seemed to be driven largely by CMV exposure. Cytomegalovirus status was reported to be diagnosed by the classifier with high specificity and sensitivity in both the original and validation cohorts. Some IMGT-functional V segments, including TRBV6-2 and TRBV6-3, could not be distinguished by the 87-base-pair reads and were therefore excluded. The study listed approximately 160 TCR beta chains as associated with cytomegalovirus. In a later analysis, TCR association rates were found to vary across HLA loci, with the most associated TCRs seen for DRB1 alleles and the fewest for HLA-C alleles. The authors suggested that the approach could potentially be extended to other disease states and immunological phenotypes. In an earlier analysis of some 500 of the donors, most TCR beta V segments appeared in productive rearrangements about 87% or about 30% of the time, broadly matching IMGT annotations. In a later analysis, several top co-occurrence clusters were reported to appear linked to parvovirus B19, influenza, CMV and Epstein-Barr virus.

Preparation of the library involved the immunoSEQ multiplex PCR assay. For the multiplex PCR, a mixture combining 60 forward primers for TCR Vbeta segments and 13 reverse primers for TCR Jbeta segments was used. The CDR3 region of rearranged TCR beta genes was amplified from genomic DNA by a multiplex PCR assay. On the Illumina HiSeq System, the amplified TCR beta libraries were sequenced as 87-base-pair reads. As for the original processing: Across the 500 to 700 repertoires, a later analysis counted some 81 million unique TCR beta chains, around 11 million of which were shared by at least two donors. A nearest-neighbor algorithm error-corrected the raw reads and collapsed the reads into unique sequences, merging closely related sequences to remove PCR and sequencing errors. Alignment of CDR3 sequences to IMGT reference sequences was used to assign V, D and J gene segments. For a sequence to be retained, at least a six-nucleotide match to both a V gene segment and a J gene segment was required. Rearrangements were classified as productive when the CDR3 lacked stop codons and remained in frame with V and J, and all other rearrangements were classified as non-productive. CDR3 was defined by IMGT convention, running from the second conserved V-encoded cysteine to the conserved J-encoded phenylalanine. In an earlier analysis of some 550 of the donors, sequences lacking an unambiguous match to a single V gene segment were excluded. In an earlier analysis of several hundred of the donors, V segments were called functional above 56.7% productive rearrangements and were called segregating when the between-donor standard deviation exceeded 5%. To diagnose cytomegalovirus status from the catalog of TCR beta chain sequences, a statistical classification framework was built. V and J gene assignment, in a later analysis, came from comparing TCR nucleotide sequences with IMGT/GENE-DB human TR gene sequences. A later analysis assigned CDR3 sequences and most-parsimonious VDJ recombination scenarios with the TCRdist pipeline. In a later analysis, each TCR beta chain was defined by its CDR3 amino acid sequence together with its V-gene family, and reads without a unique V-gene family were excluded. To address suspected cross-contamination and a sequencing artifact, a later analysis removed roughly 580 highly shared, low-generation-probability nucleotide sequences. A later analysis calculated a clonal expansion index for each public chain from normalized within-repertoire ranks of inferred template counts. Generation probabilities in a later analysis came from a VDJ recombination model fitted to out-of-frame rearrangements, and those results were checked against IGoR. In a later analysis, TCR-TCR, TCR-HLA and TCR-CMV co-occurrence was scored with hypergeometric tests, and a repertoire-size bias correction was applied to TCR pairs. A later analysis estimated false discovery rates by permuting HLA or CMV assignments 20 times. In a later analysis, co-occurring TCRs were grouped using DBSCAN, with TCRdist sequence similarity added in when clustering inside HLA-allele-positive subsets. For co-occurrence clustering, repertoires with fewer than 30,000 or more than 120,000 public chains were excluded, along with five repertoires with anomalous nucleotide sharing. Sourced from immuneACCESS, this table was stored by TCRdb with only in-frame sequences that have V and J called. A share of the clones is absent; for the studies checked, an unresolved V gene accounts for under half, and the remainder has no known explanation. V and J calls plus clone size are reproduced from that table; the DNA served to infer D and trimming. Within this sample are 150,000 to 200,000 clones, with about four fifths of them counted one time only. The ten largest clones capture 0.38% of the sample.

The cohort comprised 666 healthy bone marrow donors. At the time of sampling, all cohort members were nominally healthy, though unrecorded immune exposures were likely present. The donor was CMV seronegative and was included in the group of a few hundred seronegative cohort members. A peripheral blood sample was provided by each donor, and peripheral blood mononuclear cells were used for TCR beta sequencing. The Qiagen DNeasy Blood Extraction Kit was used to extract genomic DNA from the blood cell samples. Material for sequencing was PBMCs. The chain is assembled from TRBV2 and TRBJ1-4; confidence is insufficient to name the D gene. The TCR sequence derives from a boy aged 2 to 9 in good health and CMV-seronegative. Here the CDR3 is given as CASSYRMATNEKLFF. In nucleotides, the sequence is TGTGCCAGCAGTTATAGAATGGCAACTAATGAAAAACTGTTTTTT.